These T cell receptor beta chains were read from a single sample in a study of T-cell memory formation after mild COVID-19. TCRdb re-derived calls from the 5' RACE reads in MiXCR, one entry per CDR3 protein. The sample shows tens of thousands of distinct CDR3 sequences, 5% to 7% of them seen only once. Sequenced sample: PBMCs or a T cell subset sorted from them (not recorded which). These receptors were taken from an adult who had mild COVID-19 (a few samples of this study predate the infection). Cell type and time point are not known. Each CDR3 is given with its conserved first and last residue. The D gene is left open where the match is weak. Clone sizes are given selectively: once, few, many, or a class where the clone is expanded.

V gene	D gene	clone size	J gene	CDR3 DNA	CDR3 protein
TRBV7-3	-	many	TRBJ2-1	TGTGCCAGCAGCTCCGGGCAGAACAATGAGCAGTTCTTC	CASSSGQNNEQFF
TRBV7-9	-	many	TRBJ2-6	TGTGCCAGCAGCTTAGTGTATAGGGGCTCTGGGGCCAACGTCCTGACTTTC	CASSLVYRGSGANVLTF
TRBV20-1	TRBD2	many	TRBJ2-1	TGCAGTGCCAATAGCGGGAGGAGAAACAATGAGCAGTTCTTC	CSANSGRRNNEQFF
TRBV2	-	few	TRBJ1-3	TGTGCCAGCAGTGAAGCGTCGGGTAGTGGAAACACCATATATTTT	CASSEASGSGNTIYF
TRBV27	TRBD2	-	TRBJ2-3	TGTGCCAGCAGTTTAGGAAAAAGCGGGATGATCACAGATACGCAGTATTTT	CASSLGKSGMITDTQYF
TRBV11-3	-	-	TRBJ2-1	TGTGCCAGCAGCTTCCACAGTTACAATGAGCAGTTCTTC	CASSFHSYNEQFF
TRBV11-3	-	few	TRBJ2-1	TGTGCCAGCAGCACGCCACGAGGGGGTGATCTCAATGAGCAGTTCTTC	CASSTPRGGDLNEQFF
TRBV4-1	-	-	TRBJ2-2	TGCGCCAGCAGCCAAATAGGACAGATCGCCGGGGAGCTGTTTTTT	CASSQIGQIAGELFF
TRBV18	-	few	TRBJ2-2	TGTGCCAGCTCTCGGGACGGCTCGGGCACCGGGGAGCTGTTTTTT	CASSRDGSGTGELFF
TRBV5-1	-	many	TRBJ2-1	TGCGCCAGCAGCTTGCGGGACTTCTCCTACAATGAGCAGTTCTTC	CASSLRDFSYNEQFF
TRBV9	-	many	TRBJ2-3	TGTGCCAGCAGCGTAAGGGGGTCCCGCACAGATACGCAGTATTTT	CASSVRGSRTDTQYF
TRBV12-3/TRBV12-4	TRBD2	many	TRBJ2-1	TGTGCCAGCACCCCGATGCTAGCGGGAGGGAATAATGAGCAGTTCTTC	CASTPMLAGGNNEQFF
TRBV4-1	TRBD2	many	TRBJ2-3	TGCGCCAGCAGCCAAGATCCGGCGGGGGGGCAGTATTTT	CASSQDPAGGQYF
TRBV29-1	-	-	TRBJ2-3	TGCAGCGTTGGAATTAGCGGAAGGACAGATACGCAGTATTTT	CSVGISGRTDTQYF
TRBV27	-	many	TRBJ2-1	TGTGCCAGCAGTCAGTCGCGGGCCCGCGATGAGCAGTTCTTC	CASSQSRARDEQFF
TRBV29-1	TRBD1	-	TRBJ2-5	TGCAGCGTCGCGCGGACAGGGGGTGAGACCCAGTACTTC	CSVARTGGETQYF
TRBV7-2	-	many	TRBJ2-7	TGTGCCAGCAGCTACGAGGGGACCACCCCTCGGCAGTACTTC	CASSYEGTTPRQYF
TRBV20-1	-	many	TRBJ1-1	TGCAGTGCTACCCTTCAGGTGAACACTGAAGCTTTCTTT	CSATLQVNTEAFF
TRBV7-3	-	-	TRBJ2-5	TGTGCCAGCAGCGCCGTCAGGGGTACTCAAGAGACCCAGTACTTC	CASSAVRGTQETQYF
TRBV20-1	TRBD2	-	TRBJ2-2	TGCAGTGCTAGTGGGACTAGCGGGGCCGGGGAGCTGTTTTTT	CSASGTSGAGELFF
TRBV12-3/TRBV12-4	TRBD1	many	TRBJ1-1	TGTGCCAGCAGGCAGGGGGCTACCACTGAAGCTTTCTTT	CASRQGATTEAFF
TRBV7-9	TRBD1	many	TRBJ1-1	TGTGCCAGCAGCGAAACCGCGACAGGGTGGAACACTGAAGCTTTCTTT	CASSETATGWNTEAFF
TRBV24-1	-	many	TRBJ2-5	TGTGCCACCAGTGATCCGAGAGGGGAAGAGACCCAGTACTTC	CATSDPRGEETQYF
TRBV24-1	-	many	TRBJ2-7	TGTGCCACCAGTGCAGACGACTGGCCCTACGAGCAGTACTTC	CATSADDWPYEQYF
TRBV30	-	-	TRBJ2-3	TGTGCCTGGAGTAGGGGACCAGATACGCAGTATTTT	CAWSRGPDTQYF
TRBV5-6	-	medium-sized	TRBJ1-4	TGTGCCAGCAGCTACACAGGGTCTCGCGAAAAACTGTTTTTT	CASSYTGSREKLFF
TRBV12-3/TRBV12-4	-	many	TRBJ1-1	TGTGCCAGCAGTTTAGCCTTCGGCACTGAAGCTTTCTTT	CASSLAFGTEAFF
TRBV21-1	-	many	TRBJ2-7	TGTGCCAGCAGCTATGGGACTAGCGGGAACGAGCAGTACTTC	CASSYGTSGNEQYF
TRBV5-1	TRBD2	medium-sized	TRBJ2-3	TGCGCCAGCAGCTTGACGGGGAGGGCATCCACAGATACGCAGTATTTT	CASSLTGRASTDTQYF
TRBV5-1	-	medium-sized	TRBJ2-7	TGCGCCAGCAGCTTGGGGGACCGAGCCTACGAGCAGTACTTC	CASSLGDRAYEQYF
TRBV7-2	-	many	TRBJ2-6	TGTGCCAGCAGCTTACGGCTAAGACTGACTTTC	CASSLRLRLTF
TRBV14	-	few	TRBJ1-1	TGTGCCAGCAGCCAAGAAGATGAAGCTTTCTTT	CASSQEDEAFF
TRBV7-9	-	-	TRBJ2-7	TGTGCCAGCAGCTCAGTGGATGGTCAAAGAAACGAGCAGTACTTC	CASSSVDGQRNEQYF
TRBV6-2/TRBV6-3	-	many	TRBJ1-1	TGTGCCAGCAGCGACCCGGGGTGGAGCACTGAAGCTTTCTTT	CASSDPGWSTEAFF
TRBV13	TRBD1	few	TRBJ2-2	TGTGCCAGCAGCTTAGGGCCGGGACAGGGTAGTCCCGGGGAGCTGTTTTTT	CASSLGPGQGSPGELFF
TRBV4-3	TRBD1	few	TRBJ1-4	TGCGCCAGCAGCCAACAACAGCACAGGGGTGATGAAAAACTGTTTTTT	CASSQQQHRGDEKLFF
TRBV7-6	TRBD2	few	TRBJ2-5	TGTGCCAGCAGCTTGGGGACTACGCAAGAGACCCAGTACTTC	CASSLGTTQETQYF
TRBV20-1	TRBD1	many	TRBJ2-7	TGCAGTGCTAGTAGGGGACAGGCATCCTACGAGCAGTACTTC	CSASRGQASYEQYF
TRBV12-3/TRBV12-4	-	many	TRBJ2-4	TGTGCCAGCAGGGTCGGTTCGGGGGAGAAGGACATTCAGTACTTC	CASRVGSGEKDIQYF
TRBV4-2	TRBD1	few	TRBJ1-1	TGTGCCAGCAGCCAAGTTACAGGGGCTGGAGTGAACACTGAAGCTTTCTTT	CASSQVTGAGVNTEAFF
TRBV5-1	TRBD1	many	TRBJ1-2	TGCGCCAGCAGCTTCCAGGGGGATGGCTACACCTTC	CASSFQGDGYTF
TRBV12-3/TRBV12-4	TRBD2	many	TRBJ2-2	TGTGCCAGCAGCCTCGGACTAGCGGGTACCGGGGAGCTGTTTTTT	CASSLGLAGTGELFF
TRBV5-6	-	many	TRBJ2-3	TGTGCCAGCAGCTTAGGTCGTACGCAGTATTTT	CASSLGRTQYF
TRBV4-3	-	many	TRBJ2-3	TGCGCCAGCAGCCAAGAAACTTACAGGGTTGCAGATACGCAGTATTTT	CASSQETYRVADTQYF
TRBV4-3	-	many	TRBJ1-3	TGCGCCAGCAGCCTGGAGGGCGTTGGAAACACCATATATTTT	CASSLEGVGNTIYF
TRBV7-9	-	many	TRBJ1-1	TGTGCCAGTGGTCATGGGGTTCCTGAAGCTTTCTTT	CASGHGVPEAFF
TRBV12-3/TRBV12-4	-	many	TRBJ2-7	TGTGCCAGCAGTTTATATGGGGGCGAGCAGTACTTC	CASSLYGGEQYF
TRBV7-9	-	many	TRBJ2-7	TGTGCCAGCAGCGTCCCGGGACTTCGCTCCTACGAGCAGTACTTC	CASSVPGLRSYEQYF
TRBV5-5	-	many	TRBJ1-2	TGTGCCAGCAGCACAATGGAGACAGCAAACCCCTATGGCTACACCTTC	CASSTMETANPYGYTF